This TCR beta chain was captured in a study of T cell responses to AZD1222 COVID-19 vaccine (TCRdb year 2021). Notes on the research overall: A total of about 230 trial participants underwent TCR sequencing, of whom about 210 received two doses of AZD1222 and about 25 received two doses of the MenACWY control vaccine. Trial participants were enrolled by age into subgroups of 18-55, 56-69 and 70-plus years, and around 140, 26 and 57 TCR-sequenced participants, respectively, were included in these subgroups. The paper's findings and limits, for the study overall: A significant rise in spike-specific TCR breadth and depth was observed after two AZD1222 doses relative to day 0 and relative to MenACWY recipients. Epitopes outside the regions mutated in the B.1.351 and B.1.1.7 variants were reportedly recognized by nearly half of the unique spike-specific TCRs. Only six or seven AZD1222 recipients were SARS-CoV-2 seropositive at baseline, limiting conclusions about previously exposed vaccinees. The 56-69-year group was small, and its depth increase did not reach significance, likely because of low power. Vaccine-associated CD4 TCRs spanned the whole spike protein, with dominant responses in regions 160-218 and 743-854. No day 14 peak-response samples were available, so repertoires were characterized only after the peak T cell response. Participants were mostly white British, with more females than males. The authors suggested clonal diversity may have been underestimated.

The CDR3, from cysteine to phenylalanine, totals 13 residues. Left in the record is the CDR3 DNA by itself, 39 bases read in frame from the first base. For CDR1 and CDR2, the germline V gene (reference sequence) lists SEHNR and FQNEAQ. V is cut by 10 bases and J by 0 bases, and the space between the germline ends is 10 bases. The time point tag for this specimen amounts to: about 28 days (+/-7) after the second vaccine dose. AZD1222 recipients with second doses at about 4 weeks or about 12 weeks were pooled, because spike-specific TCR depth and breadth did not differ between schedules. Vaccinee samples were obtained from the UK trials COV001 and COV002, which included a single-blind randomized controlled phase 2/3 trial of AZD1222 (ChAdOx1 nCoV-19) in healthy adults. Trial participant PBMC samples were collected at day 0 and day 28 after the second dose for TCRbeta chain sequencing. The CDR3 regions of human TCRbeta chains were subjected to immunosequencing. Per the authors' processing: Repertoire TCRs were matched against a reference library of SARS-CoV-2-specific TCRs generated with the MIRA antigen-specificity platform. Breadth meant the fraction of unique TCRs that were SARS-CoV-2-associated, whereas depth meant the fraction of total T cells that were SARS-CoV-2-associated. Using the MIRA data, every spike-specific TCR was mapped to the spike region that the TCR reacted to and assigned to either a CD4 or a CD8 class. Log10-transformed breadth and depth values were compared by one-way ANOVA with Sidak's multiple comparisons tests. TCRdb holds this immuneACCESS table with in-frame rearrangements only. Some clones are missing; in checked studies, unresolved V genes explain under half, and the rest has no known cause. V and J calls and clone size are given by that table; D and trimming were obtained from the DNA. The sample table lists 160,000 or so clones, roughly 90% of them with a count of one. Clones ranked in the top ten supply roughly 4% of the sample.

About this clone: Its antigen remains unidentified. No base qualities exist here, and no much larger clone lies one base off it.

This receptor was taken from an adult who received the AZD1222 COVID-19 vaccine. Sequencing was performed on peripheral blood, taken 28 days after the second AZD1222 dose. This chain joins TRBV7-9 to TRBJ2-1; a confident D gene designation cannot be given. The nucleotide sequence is TGTGCCATCCAAAGGGACTCCTACAATGAGCAGTTCTTC. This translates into CAIQRDSYNEQFF.